Below are 12 T cell receptor beta chains sequenced from a single sample in a study of blood T cells in healthy people across ages. PCR was performed a second time for about 7 to 11 cycles using a sample-barcoded 5' primer and a J-beta primer mix. TCRdb re-analysed the 5' RACE reads in MiXCR, keeping a single row per CDR3 protein. This table has under 2 million distinct CDR3 sequences, roughly 32% appearing once. Sequencing used blood. The source of these receptors is a woman aged 25 to 39 in good health.

This clonotype was seen once. This chain connects TRBV5-1 to TRBJ2-7; the D gene is possibly TRBD2 (7 bases). There are 16 residues in the CDR3. The V end was cut by 2 bases, the J end by 1 base, with 16 bases between. The germline gives CDR1 SGHRS, CDR2 YFSETQ. CDR3 residues: CASSLRSGGISYEQYF. Here the CDR3 DNA reads TGCGCCAGCAGCTTAAGGTCGGGGGGCATATCCTACGAGCAGTACTTC.

The chain couples TRBV3-1 to TRBJ2-5; 10 bases agree with TRBD2. The CDR3 has 18 amino acids. J gave up 5 bases and V 0 bases, and 12 bases lay outside the gene matches. Germline-derived CDR1 and CDR2 are LGHDT and YNNKEL (reference sequence). The CDR3 spells CASSQEQASGSREETQYF. The CDR3 nucleotides are TGTGCCAGCAGCCAAGAACAGGCTAGCGGGAGCCGAGAGGAGACCCAGTACTTC.

The rearrangement uses TRBV27 and TRBJ2-7; D is tentatively TRBD1 or TRBD2 (7 bases each). The CDR3 consists of 13 residues. Germline lookup yields CDR1 MNHEY and CDR2 SMNVEV (reference sequence). The V end lost 5 bases, the J end lost 9 bases, and 17 bases lay between the germline ends. CDR3 sequence (DNA): TGTGCCAGCAGTCCAGGGGGGTCTAGCGGGCAGTACTTC. This gives the protein CASSPGGSSGQYF.

This clonotype occurred a few times. The V and J genes are TRBV20-1 and TRBJ2-5; D not certain. V dropped 0 bases and J dropped 0 bases, with 11 bases sitting between them. Germline values: CDR1 DFQATT, CDR2 SNEGSKA (reference sequence). This CDR3 has 15 amino acids. This CDR3 is CSARDLETYQETQYF. For the CDR3, the DNA is TGCAGTGCTAGAGATCTCGAAACTTACCAAGAGACCCAGTACTTC.

This clonotype has just a few counts. This rearrangement joins TRBV7-2 to TRBJ2-3; TRBD2 agrees at 11 bases. Germline-derived CDR1 and CDR2 are SGHTA and FQGNSA. Unmatched junction bases numbered 11, after V lost 3 bases and J lost 6 bases. The CDR3 covers 17 residues. CDR3 in DNA: TGTGCCAGCAGCTTTGATTTAGCGGGGGGGCGTAGGGATACGCAGTATTTT. Translation gives CASSFDLAGGRRDTQYF.

This chain uses TRBV9 with TRBJ1-5; maybe TRBD1 (6 bases). The CDR3 sequence is 15 residues long. Germline V CDR1 and CDR2: SGDLS, YYNGEE. Trimming left V 3 bases short and J 7 bases short, with 17 bases between. CDR3 sequence reads: CASSAGGRGDQPQHF. The CDR3 DNA is TGTGCCAGCAGCGCTGGAGGGAGGGGGGACCAGCCCCAGCATTTT.

This clonotype was observed a few times. J is TRBJ2-1 and V is TRBV24-1; possibly TRBD1 for D (6 bases). The germline gives CDR1 KGHDR, CDR2 SFDVKD. V lost 2 bases to trimming and J lost 4 bases, with 14 bases between them. The CDR3 covers 16 residues. The CDR3, as DNA: TGTGCCACCAGTGATTCGAGCTACAGGGATTACAATGAGCAGTTCTTC. This gives the protein CATSDSSYRDYNEQFF.

The chain links TRBV20-1 to TRBJ2-7; TRBD1 might be the D (6 bases). Germline V gives CDR1 DFQATT, CDR2 SNEGSKA (reference sequence). The CDR3 sequence is 17 residues long. Trimming left V 3 bases short and J 0 bases short, with 21 bases between. In DNA, the CDR3 is TGCAGTGCTAGTAGAGCGTCGACAGGAAAAAGCTCCTACGAGCAGTACTTC. It encodes CSASRASTGKSSYEQYF.

About this clonotype itself: The junction does not match germline at one end; this may be a read error. The chain joins TRBV6-2 or TRBV6-3 to TRBJ2-1; the D gene is possibly TRBD2 (5 bases). CDR1 is MNHEY, CDR2 SVGEGT, per germline. The CDR3 length is 12 residues. CDR3 amino acids: CVSEGLLNEQFF. For the CDR3, the DNA is TGTGTCAGCGAAGGACTCCTTAATGAGCAGTTCTTC.

The gene calls are TRBV28 and TRBJ2-7; 9 bases align to TRBD1. The DNA matches TRBJ2-5 better at its end, which makes the J call doubtful. The CDR3 covers 15 residues. Germline CDR1 and CDR2: MDHEN and SYDVKM. CDR3 DNA sequence: TGTGCCAGCAGTCTATCGGGACAGGGCGGAAAGACCCAGTACTTC. This sequence encodes CASSLSGQGGKTQYF.

The chain uses TRBV9 and TRBJ2-7, with D unclear. Trimming removed 4 bases at V and 3 bases at J, with 14 bases between. The germline CDR1 and CDR2 sequences are SGDLS and YYNGEE. The CDR3 covers 14 residues. In DNA form, the CDR3 reads TGTGCCAGCAGCCCGAGCGCCGGTATCTACGAGCAGTACTTC. It encodes CASSPSAGIYEQYF.

The CDR3 coding sequence is TGTGCCAGCAGCCTCTCTATTGAAAAACTGTTTTTT. This sequence encodes CASSLSIEKLFF. The V and J genes are TRBV28 and TRBJ1-4, with D unresolved. The V gene's germline CDR1 is MDHEN and CDR2 SYDVKM. The CDR3 length is 12 residues. Trimming removed 6 bases from V and 7 bases from J, with 9 bases in between.